Shown below are 17 T cell receptor beta chains from a single sample sequenced in a study of T cells after yellow fever vaccination. TCRdb redid the calling of the 5' RACE reads with MiXCR, one entry per CDR3 protein. The sample has 610,000 or so distinct CDR3 sequences, more than 9% seen once. The sample in question was PBMCs, obtained on the day of the yellow fever booster vaccination. The receptor set was obtained from a man in his thirties or forties who received the YFV17D yellow fever vaccine.

The chain joins TRBV19 to TRBJ2-4, with a tentative D call TRBD1 (7 bases). Germline values: CDR1 LNHDA, CDR2 SQIVND (reference sequence). The V gene lost 2 bases and the J gene lost 8 bases, with 16 bases spanning the gap. This CDR3 comprises 15 residues. As DNA, the CDR3 is TGTGCCAGTAGTATAACGGGGGACAGAGGGCACATTCAGTACTTC. Translation gives CASSITGDRGHIQYF.

V is TRBV11-1 and J is TRBJ1-3; D might be TRBD1 (5 bases). Trimming cost V 1 base and J 0 bases, with 16 bases left between them. From germline, CDR1 is SGHAT and CDR2 FQDESV (reference sequence). The CDR3 extends over 18 amino acids. The CDR3 coding sequence is TGTGCCAGCAGCTTAGGGGCAGGGAAGGCGCACTCTGGAAACACCATATATTTT. It codes for CASSLGAGKAHSGNTIYF.

The J gene is TRBJ2-2, the V gene TRBV29-1; D possibly corresponds to TRBD2 (6 bases). Trimming stripped 4 bases from V and 5 bases from J, with 17 bases between. The CDR3 totals 15 residues. The germline V gene encodes CDR1 SQVTM and CDR2 ANQGSEA. CDR3 residues: CSVVLRDLITGELFF. In nucleotides, the CDR3 is TGCAGCGTTGTATTGCGGGACCTGATTACCGGGGAGCTGTTTTTT.

This chain connects TRBV28 to TRBJ2-5, with a possible D match to TRBD2 (7 bases). Trimming left V 4 bases short and J 5 bases short, with 17 bases between. Germline CDR1 MDHEN, CDR2 SYDVKM. This CDR3 has 15 amino acids. For the CDR3, the DNA is TGTGCCAGCAGTTCCCCTCGGGGGGCAGGGGAGACCCAGTACTTC. It specifies CASSSPRGAGETQYF.

This clonotype came up a few times. CDR3 bases: TGTGCCAGCATATCCTACAATGAGCAGTTCTTC. Amino acids: CASISYNEQFF. The chain has TRBV7-2 and TRBJ2-1; D is unclear. Germline V gene lookup returns CDR1 SGHTA and CDR2 FQGNSA. Deletions cut 7 bases from V and 1 base from J, with 2 bases between. The CDR3 spans 11 residues.

V usage is TRBV14 and J usage is TRBJ2-3; 9 positions agree with TRBD2. The J segment lost 4 bases and the V segment lost 4 bases, leaving 9 bases of the junction unmatched. This CDR3 comprises 16 residues. The germline gives CDR1 SGHDN, CDR2 FVKESK. The CDR3 protein is CASSPLGLAGADTQYF. CDR3 coding DNA: TGTGCCAGCAGCCCCCTGGGGTTAGCGGGAGCAGATACGCAGTATTTT.

V usage is TRBV5-1 and J usage is TRBJ2-2, with TRBD2 matching 7 bases. This CDR3 comprises 16 residues. The V gene end was trimmed by 0 bases and the J gene end by 7 bases; junction bases not matched to a gene: 9. Germline loops: CDR1 SGHRS, CDR2 YFSETQ. Here the CDR3 reads CASSLVPGRLVGELFF. DNA of the CDR3: TGCGCCAGCAGCTTGGTTCCCGGGAGGCTGGTCGGGGAGCTGTTTTTT.

This chain connects TRBV5-1 to TRBJ2-7, with D possibly TRBD1 on 5 matching bases. Germline loops: CDR1 SGHRS, CDR2 YFSETQ. This CDR3 contains 13 residues. Trimming cost V 3 bases and J 4 bases, with 11 bases left between them. In nucleotides, the CDR3 is TGCGCCAGCAGCTCCCTGACAGAATACGAGCAGTACTTC. Residues: CASSSLTEYEQYF.

This clonotype showed up many times. The chain has TRBV5-1 and TRBJ2-3; D ambiguous. Between the trimmed V and J ends, which lost 1 base and 2 bases, there was a span of 11 bases. The CDR3 sequence is 15 residues long. From germline, CDR1 is SGHRS and CDR2 YFSETQ. CDR3 coding DNA: TGCGCCAGCAGCTTGATCGACTTGGACACAGATACGCAGTATTTT. Encoded protein: CASSLIDLDTDTQYF.

In DNA, the CDR3 is TGTGCCAGCAGTTACGGCGGGGCAGAGACCCAGTACTTC. Translation gives CASSYGGAETQYF. This rearrangement joins TRBV6-5 to TRBJ2-5, with D maybe TRBD2 (6 bases). Germline-derived CDR1 and CDR2 are MNHEY and SVGAGI. This CDR3 has 13 residues. V gave up 2 bases and J gave up 4 bases, with 8 bases separating them.

This clonotype was counted between two and nine times. The J gene is TRBJ2-7, the V gene TRBV18; perhaps TRBD1 as D (5 bases). This CDR3 has 12 residues. V was shortened by 1 base and J by 5 bases, with 6 bases between the two germline ends. The germline gives CDR1 KGHSH, CDR2 LQKENI. The CDR3 region is CASSPLQDEQYF. The CDR3 DNA sequence: TGTGCCAGCTCACCACTACAGGACGAGCAGTACTTC.

This clonotype was counted at least ten times. The DNA of the CDR3 is TGCGCCAGCAAGAGGGGCACCTACAATGAGCAGTTCTTC. Its translation is CASKRGTYNEQFF. The chain combines TRBV5-1 with TRBJ2-1; D could derive from TRBD1 or TRBD2 (5 bases each). Germline assignment: CDR1 SGHRS and CDR2 YFSETQ. V was pared by 6 bases and J by 2 bases, with 9 bases between. The CDR3 covers 13 residues.

This chain joins TRBV27 and TRBJ1-5; 10 positions agree with TRBD1. Trimming cost V 5 bases and J 7 bases; bases outside gene matches: 8. The V gene's germline CDR1 is MNHEY and CDR2 SMNVEV (reference sequence). This CDR3 spans 15 amino acids. The DNA of the CDR3 is TGTGCCAGCAGTCCACGGGACAGGGGAAGCCAGCCCCAGCATTTT. The encoded protein is CASSPRDRGSQPQHF.

This clonotype was detected only a few times. The genes are TRBV5-1 and TRBJ2-7; D gene uncertain. CDR3 length: 17 residues. V was trimmed by 0 bases and J by 2 bases, leaving 18 bases between them. Germline assignment: CDR1 SGHRS and CDR2 YFSETQ. The CDR3 spells CASSLDRRAHETYEQYF. The CDR3 nucleotides are TGCGCCAGCAGCTTGGACCGCCGCGCCCACGAAACCTACGAGCAGTACTTC.

Only a few counts were recorded for this clonotype. V is TRBV7-6 and J is TRBJ2-3, with a tentative D call TRBD1 (5 bases). The germline CDR1 and CDR2 sequences are SGHVS and FNYEAQ. The CDR3 is 15 residues long. With 1 base removed from V and 0 bases from J, the gap between germline ends came to 8 bases. The DNA of the CDR3 is TGTGCCAGCAGCTTAGGATGGACAAGCACAGATACGCAGTATTTT. Encoded protein: CASSLGWTSTDTQYF.

This clonotype has just a few counts. V gene TRBV30 combines with J gene TRBJ2-1; D remains unclear. From germline, CDR1 is GTSNPN and CDR2 SVGIG (reference sequence). The length of the CDR3 is 10 residues. Between the trimmed V and J ends, which lost 0 bases and 10 bases, there was a span of 4 bases. The CDR3 nucleotides are TGTGCCTGGAGTGTACACGAGCAGTTCTTC. It is translated as CAWSVHEQFF.

This clonotype was observed a few times. CDR3 region: CASRDETGSYGYTF. The CDR3 coding sequence is TGCGCCAGCAGGGACGAGACGGGGAGCTATGGCTACACCTTC. V usage is TRBV5-1 and J usage is TRBJ1-2; D is unresolved. The CDR3 extends over 14 amino acids. The germline V and J ends were trimmed by 5 bases and 4 bases, with 15 bases remaining between them. CDR1 and CDR2 (germline): SGHRS, YFSETQ.